This is a list of T cell receptor beta chains from one sample in a study of blood T cell repertoires in COVID-19. Generated by immunoSEQ multiplex PCR, the TCRdb table keeps only in-frame clones and is missing some. This table holds 160,000 or so clones, around 90% found once. The specimen sequenced was peripheral blood. The receptors originated from a man aged 60 to 69 with acute or convalescent COVID-19. The CDR3 runs from the conserved cysteine through the conserved F or W. D genes are given only for firm matches. The listing skips clone size in some rows; elsewhere it reads once, few, many or a size class.

clone_size j_call v_call d_call cdr3_nt cdr3_aa
- TRBJ2-1 TRBV4-2 TRBD2 TGTGCCAGCAGCCAAGATTTTCAGGGGAGGGGACTAGCGGGGGGCCACAGGTACAATGAGCAGTTCTTC CASSQDFQGRGLAGGHRYNEQFF
- TRBJ1-4 TRBV7-8 - TGTGCCAGCAGCCCTGACAGAGCAACTAATGAAAAACTGTTTTTT CASSPDRATNEKLFF
- TRBJ1-4 TRBV5-1 - TGCGCCAGCAGCCCACGGGGGGACGGTGAAAAACTGTTTTTT CASSPRGDGEKLFF
- TRBJ2-7 TRBV5-5 - TGTGCCAGCAGCGCGGCCAGGGTCTCCTACGAGCAGTACTTC CASSAARVSYEQYF
- TRBJ2-7 TRBV5-1 TRBD2 TGCGCCAGCAGCGGTAGCGGGAGCTCCTACGAGCAGTACTTC CASSGSGSSYEQYF
- TRBJ2-1 TRBV7-9 TRBD2 TGTGCCAGCAGTAAATGGACAGGTAGCGGGGGGGACTACAATGAGCAGTTCTTC CASSKWTGSGGDYNEQFF
- TRBJ1-5 TRBV3-1/TRBV3-2 TRBD1 TGTGCCAGCAGCCAAGGGTTGGGGACAGTAAGCAATCAGCCCCAGCATTTT CASSQGLGTVSNQPQHF
- TRBJ2-3 TRBV12-5 - TGTGCTAGTGGATCAGGACAGTCGCCCCCAGATACGCAGTATTTT CASGSGQSPPDTQYF
- TRBJ2-7 TRBV11-2 TRBD2 TGTGCCAGCAGCAGGAGCGGGGGCTACGAGCAGTACTTC CASSRSGGYEQYF
- TRBJ2-1 TRBV4-1 TRBD2 TGCGCCAGCAGCCAAGAGCAGCGGGGGGGCCTCTACAATGAGCAGTTCTTC CASSQEQRGGLYNEQFF
- TRBJ1-6 TRBV2 - TGTGCCAGCAGCCTAAGAGGTTGGAATTCACCCCTCCACTTT CASSLRGWNSPLHF
- TRBJ1-5 TRBV3-1/TRBV3-2 - TGTGCCAGCAGCCAAGATTCCCAGATTCAGCGGCCCCAGCATTTT CASSQDSQIQRPQHF
- TRBJ2-1 TRBV2 TRBD2 TGTGCCAGCAGTAAAGTATCCGGGGGGGTAAATTACAATGAGCAGTTCTTC CASSKVSGGVNYNEQFF
- TRBJ2-7 TRBV4-2 - TGTGCCAGCAGCCAAGTACGAGGGGGTGCCTACGAGCAGTACTTC CASSQVRGGAYEQYF
- TRBJ2-1 TRBV5-6 - TGTGCCAGCAGCCCTCTTCAGGCATTCGAGCAGTTCTTC CASSPLQAFEQFF
- TRBJ1-1 TRBV12-3/TRBV12-4 - TGTGCCAGCAGCCTGGGCCCGAACACTGAAGCTTTCTTT CASSLGPNTEAFF
- TRBJ2-7 TRBV5-1 TRBD1 TGCGCCAGCAGTTCCGGGACAGGCTACTACGAGCAGTACTTC CASSSGTGYYEQYF
- TRBJ1-6 TRBV19 TRBD1 TGTGCCAGTAGGTCCGGGGACAGGGCGGGAAATTCACCCCTCCACTTT CASRSGDRAGNSPLHF
- TRBJ1-2 TRBV19 - TGTGCCAGTAGTATAGACAGCAGCGCCCCTAACTATGGCTACACCTTC CASSIDSSAPNYGYTF
- TRBJ1-2 TRBV7-2 - TGTGCCAGCAGCTTACCCCCGACACCTACCTATGGCTACACCTTC CASSLPPTPTYGYTF
- TRBJ2-1 TRBV6-4 TRBD2 TGTGCCAGCAGTGACTCCGGGACCCCGACGTTGTCTAGCGGGGGCCGGAGCTCCTACAATGAGCAGTTCTTC CASSDSGTPTLSSGGRSSYNEQFF
- TRBJ2-2 TRBV5-1 TRBD1 TGCGCCAGCAGCGGGACAGTCACCCCCGGGGAGCTGTTTTTT CASSGTVTPGELFF
- TRBJ2-5 TRBV11-2 TRBD1 TGTGCCAGCAGCTCTTACTTAACAGGGGACCAAGAGACCCAGTACTTC CASSSYLTGDQETQYF
once TRBJ2-1 TRBV6-6 TRBD1 TGTGCCAGCAGCCCCGATAGGAACAGGGGGTATTTCTTC CASSPDRNRGYFF
- TRBJ2-3 TRBV5-1 TRBD2 TGCGCCAGCAGATCAGGACTAGCGGGGGGGCCGTTAGATACGCAGTATTTT CASRSGLAGGPLDTQYF
- TRBJ1-1 TRBV11-2 TRBD1 TGTGCCAGCAGACAGGGGTGGACTGAAGCTTTCTTT CASRQGWTEAFF
- TRBJ2-7 TRBV6-4 - TGTGCCAGCATCGGGCAGGGGGCTAGCGGCACCTACGAGCAGTACTTC CASIGQGASGTYEQYF
- TRBJ2-7 TRBV9 - TGTGCCAGCAGTGCTACAGGGTCCTCCTACGAGCAGTACTTC CASSATGSSYEQYF
- TRBJ1-4 TRBV9 TRBD1 TGTGCCAGCAGCGTAGCCGACAGGGGGGGAAATGAAAAACTGTTTTTT CASSVADRGGNEKLFF
- TRBJ1-4 TRBV3-1/TRBV3-2 - TGTGCCAGCAGCCAAGGATACAGGGAGTATTATGAAAAACTGTTTTTT CASSQGYREYYEKLFF
- TRBJ2-3 TRBV6-6 TRBD2 TGTGCCAGCCTGGAGGCGGGGCGGGGGGATACGCAGTATTTT CASLEAGRGDTQYF
few TRBJ2-1 TRBV3-1/TRBV3-2 TRBD2 TGTGCCAGCAGCCAACTTGCCCTACTAGCGGGGGACCATAATGAGCAGTTCTTC CASSQLALLAGDHNEQFF
- TRBJ2-7 TRBV7-4 - TGTGCCAGCAGCTCAGACTGGCTTACCCCCTACGAGCAGTACTTC CASSSDWLTPYEQYF
- TRBJ2-1 TRBV19 TRBD1 TGTGCCAGTATCGGGACAGTCTCTACCGGAGGTGAGCAGTTCTTC CASIGTVSTGGEQFF
- TRBJ1-1 TRBV6-5 - TGTGCCAGCAGTTACAGGGGAAACACTGAAGCTTTCTTT CASSYRGNTEAFF
- TRBJ1-3 TRBV7-7 TRBD1 TGTGCTAGCAGCTTAGGGACAGGGCGGGGAAACACCATATATTTT CASSLGTGRGNTIYF
- TRBJ2-7 TRBV7-2 TRBD1 TGTGCCAGCAGCTCCATCGGACAGGCCACAGAGCAGTACTTC CASSSIGQATEQYF
- TRBJ2-7 TRBV11-2 TRBD2 TGTGCCAGCAGAGCGGGGGGGGGCGTAACCTACGAGCAGTACTTC CASRAGGGVTYEQYF
- TRBJ1-2 TRBV7-9 - TGTGCCAGCAGCTTAGACATCAACTATGGCTACACCTTC CASSLDINYGYTF
- TRBJ1-3 TRBV7-8 TRBD1 TGTGCCAGTAAAGACTGGACAGGCCACGGAAACACCATATATTTT CASKDWTGHGNTIYF
- TRBJ1-2 TRBV15 - TGTGCCACCAGCAAGGACAGAAACACTAACTATGGCTACACCTTC CATSKDRNTNYGYTF
- TRBJ2-1 TRBV6-5 TRBD2 TGTGCCAGCAGTCTGGGGGGGGGCTACAATGAGCAGTTCTTC CASSLGGGYNEQFF
few TRBJ1-2 TRBV7-8 - TGTGCCAGCAGCTTAGATCAGGGCTTCTATGGCTACACCTTC CASSLDQGFYGYTF
- TRBJ2-3 TRBV27 - TGTGCCAGCAGAGCAGGGAATCAAGATACGCAGTATTTT CASRAGNQDTQYF
once TRBJ1-1 TRBV5-1 TRBD1 TGCGCCAGCAGCTTATCGACAGGGGGCACTGAAGCTTTCTTT CASSLSTGGTEAFF
- TRBJ1-2 TRBV24-1 TRBD1 TGTGCCACCAGTGATCCTCTGGACAGGGTAGGTGGCTACACCTTC CATSDPLDRVGGYTF
- TRBJ1-3 TRBV7-2 - TGTGCCAGCAGCTTAGCGCGGGTCAGAGCGGGAAACACCATATATTTT CASSLARVRAGNTIYF
- TRBJ1-5 TRBV2 TRBD1 TGTGCCAGCAAAGGTTGGACAGGGGGTAGTCAGCCCCAGCATTTT CASKGWTGGSQPQHF
- TRBJ2-1 TRBV18 - TGTGCCAGCTCACCTCGAGTATTGAGATCCTACAATGAGCAGTTCTTC CASSPRVLRSYNEQFF
- TRBJ2-7 TRBV27 TRBD2 TGTGCCAGCAGAGCTCGTCCAGCGGGGGCAAATTACGAGCAGTACTTC CASRARPAGANYEQYF
- TRBJ1-5 TRBV19 - TGTGCCGCCGGAGGCGGCCTTTATAGCAATCAGCCCCAGCATTTT CAAGGGLYSNQPQHF
- TRBJ1-2 TRBV7-2 TRBD1 TGTGCCAGCAGCCCCAGGACAGGAGTTACGTATGGCTACACCTTC CASSPRTGVTYGYTF
- TRBJ1-2 TRBV5-1 - TGCGCCAGCAGGATTAACAGCGGCTATGGCTACACCTTC CASRINSGYGYTF
once TRBJ2-1 TRBV18 TRBD2 TGTGCCAGCTCGCCACCGAGCAGCGGGGGTTACAATGAGCAGTTCTTC CASSPPSSGGYNEQFF
- TRBJ2-5 TRBV30 - TGTGCCTGGAATAGGGGGGGCTGGGAGACCCAGTACTTC CAWNRGGWETQYF